The TCR beta chain described here comes from a study of shared clonotypes between healthy human individuals. This was a deep-level run. Every subset had its genomic DNA shared out evenly among several immunoSEQ plates. Roughly 200 ng DNA, tens of thousands of T cell genomes, went into each sorted-subset replicate PCR. Per the original methods: With immunoSEQ giving junction-only sequences and no quality scores, filtering differed. Data came from immunoSEQ multiplex PCR; TCRdb stores just in-frame clones and leaves some out. V and J calls and clone size come straight from that table; D and trimming were deduced from the DNA. The data show about 610,000 clones, 97% seen once. The J segment lost 3 bases and the V segment lost 2 bases, leaving 3 bases of the junction unmatched. CDR1 is MDHEN and CDR2 is SYDVKM in the germline V gene. The CDR3 is 15 residues long.

Sequencing was carried out using naive CD4+ T cells sorted from blood. The sample's subset: CD45RA+ positively selected. This receptor was identified in a woman aged 30 to 39 in good health. The chain has TRBV28 and TRBJ2-3; 9 nucleotides align to TRBD1. In nucleotides, the CDR3 is TGTGCCAGCAGTTTAGCCGGGACAGGGACAGATACGCAGTATTTT. Translating gives CASSLAGTGTDTQYF. The complete variable domain, with remaining parts taken from reference TRBV28 and TRBJ2-3, reads DVKVTQSSRYLVKRTGEKVFLECVQDMDHENMFWYRQDPGLGLRLIYFSYDVKMKEKGDIPEGYSVSREKKERFSLILESASTNQTSMYLCASSLAGTGTDTQYFGPGTRLTVL.